This T cell receptor (beta chain) was sequenced in a study of T cell responses to AZD1222 COVID-19 vaccine. Profiling relied on immunoSEQ multiplex PCR, and the TCRdb table lists in-frame clones only, not all of them. The table has 90,000 to 150,000 clones, just under 90% seen once. The CDR3 extends over 14 amino acids. CDR1 is SGHRS, CDR2 YFSETQ, per germline. The V gene end was trimmed by 3 bases and the J gene end by 7 bases; junction bases not matched to a gene: 1. As regards this clone: The antigen remains undetermined.

Points from the study as a whole: White British ancestry dominated among donors, who included more females, and clonal diversity was possibly underestimated. The study found Spike-specific TCR breadth and depth rose after two AZD1222 doses.

The V gene is TRBV5-1, the J gene TRBJ2-1; 13 bases line up with TRBD2. The receptor was isolated from an adult in good health. The sequencing used peripheral blood, collected on day 0 of AZD1222 vaccination. The CDR3 sequence: CASSWTSGGNEQFF. The CDR3 nucleotides read TGCGCCAGCAGCTGGACTAGCGGGGGAAATGAGCAGTTCTTC.